The 11 T cell receptor beta chains presented below share a single source sample, sequenced in a study of blood T cell repertoires in COVID-19. Method: immunoSEQ multiplex PCR; TCRdb's copy keeps in-frame clones and lacks some. The sample records about 81,000 clones, approximately 80% being singletons. The specimen was peripheral blood. The receptors derive from a human donor in a cohort sampled during active COVID-19.

The gene calls are TRBV19 and TRBJ1-1, with D perhaps matching TRBD1 (6 bases). V gave up 7 bases and J gave up 5 bases, with 14 bases separating them. Germline V CDR1 and CDR2: LNHDA, SQIVND (reference sequence). This CDR3 has 13 residues. CDR3 amino acids: CASTPDSLTEAFF. The CDR3 DNA reads TGTGCCAGTACCCCGGACAGTTTGACTGAAGCTTTCTTT.

The gene calls are TRBV10-3 and TRBJ2-3; D perhaps matches TRBD2 (6 bases). The CDR3 runs 14 residues. The germline V gene encodes CDR1 ENHRY and CDR2 SYGVKD. V lost 3 bases to trimming and J lost 4 bases, with 11 bases between them. The CDR3 DNA reads as TGTGCCATCAGTGACCGGGGGTTATCAGATACGCAGTATTTT. It yields the protein CAISDRGLSDTQYF.

This chain joins TRBV21-1 and TRBJ1-1; TRBD1, as called in the table, went unchecked against the DNA. TRBV21-1 is annotated as a pseudogene. The CDR3 contains 21 residues. The chain's CDR3 is CASSKELGQGAPYKMNTEAFF. The CDR3, as DNA: TGTGCCAGCAGCAAAGAACTAGGACAGGGGGCTCCTTATAAGATGAACACTGAAGCTTTCTTT.

The chain combines TRBV9 with TRBJ2-5, with 14 positions matching TRBD2. J was trimmed by 4 bases and V by 3 bases; bases with no gene match: 17. CDR3 size: 20 residues. The germline V gene encodes CDR1 SGDLS and CDR2 YYNGEE. CDR3 amino acids: CASSAEAGTSGGDVGETQYF. DNA for the CDR3: TGTGCCAGCAGCGCCGAAGCCGGGACTAGCGGGGGCGACGTCGGAGAGACCCAGTACTTC.

This sequence joins TRBV10-2 and TRBJ1-1; D perhaps matches TRBD1 (6 bases). Trimming shortened V by 11 bases and J by 5 bases, and 12 bases separated the two germline ends. The CDR3 runs 11 residues. Germline V gene lookup returns CDR1 WSHSY and CDR2 SAAADI. The CDR3 region has the DNA TGCGCCGCACAGGGTTGGACTGAAGCTTTCTTT. This gives the protein CAAQGWTEAFF.

CDR3 sequence: CASSLQGAGNTEAFF. CDR3 bases: TGTGCCAGCAGCCTACAGGGGGCAGGGAACACTGAAGCTTTCTTT. This chain joins TRBV7-3 and TRBJ1-1; 9 positions agree with TRBD1. V shed 5 bases and J 1 base; nucleotides not matched to a gene: 5. The CDR3 has 15 amino acids. Looked up from germline, CDR1 is SGHTA and CDR2 is FQGTGA.

V gene TRBV7-3 combines with J gene TRBJ2-3; tentative D call: TRBD1 (5 bases). Germline CDR1 and CDR2: SGHTA and FQGTGA. CDR3 length: 15 amino acids. The V end lost 3 bases, the J end lost 2 bases, and 12 bases lay between the germline ends. The CDR3 bases are TGTGCCAGCAGCTTGGGCCAGGGATTCACAGATACGCAGTATTTT. Translation: CASSLGQGFTDTQYF.

This clone has a handful of counts. The chain is built from TRBV28 and TRBJ1-5; the D is unclear. Germline V lookup: CDR1 MDHEN, CDR2 SYDVKM. V was trimmed by 5 bases and J by 0 bases, leaving 14 bases between them. This CDR3 is 16 amino acids long. CDR3 amino acids: CASSQLNLYSNQPQHF. The CDR3, as DNA: TGTGCCAGCAGTCAACTCAACCTCTATAGCAATCAGCCCCAGCATTTT.

The chain has TRBV10-1 and TRBJ1-3; TRBD1 aligns across 7 bases. Germline V lookup: CDR1 WNHNN, CDR2 SYGVQD (reference sequence). J lost 3 bases, V lost 6 bases, and 11 bases had no gene match. The CDR3 extends over 16 amino acids. CDR3 sequence reads: CASRFHRGFFGNTIYF. DNA of the CDR3: TGCGCCAGCAGGTTCCACAGGGGCTTCTTTGGAAACACCATATATTTT.

The CDR3 sequence is CASSPGRGGASEQFF. CDR3 DNA sequence: TGTGCCAGCAGCCCAGGTAGGGGGGGGGCAAGTGAGCAGTTCTTC. This chain connects TRBV3-1 (or the pseudogene TRBV3-2) to TRBJ2-1; D is perhaps TRBD2 (7 bases). CDR1 is LGHDT, CDR2 YNNKEL, per germline (reference sequence). V lost 4 bases to trimming and J lost 9 bases, with 19 bases between them. This CDR3 is 15 amino acids long.

The chain combines TRBV4-1 with TRBJ1-2, with 8 bases matching TRBD1. Germline values: CDR1 MGHRA, CDR2 YSYEKL. The CDR3 contains 14 residues. J lost 4 bases, V lost 1 base, and 2 bases had no gene match. The CDR3 sequence is CASSQGTGTYGYTF. The CDR3 DNA reads as TGCGCCAGCAGCCAAGGGACAGGGACCTATGGCTACACCTTC.